The 21 T cell receptor beta chains below were found in one sample sequenced in a study of radiation and T cells in renal cell carcinoma (dated by TCRdb to 2020 to 2022). The library came from the immunoSEQ multiplex PCR assay. Sourced from immuneACCESS, this table was stored by TCRdb with only in-frame sequences that have V and J called. A share of the clones is absent; for the studies checked, an unresolved V gene accounts for under half, and the remainder has no known explanation. A total of about 49,000 clones appear in this sample, roughly 83% of them only once. The ten largest account for about 33% of the sample. The time point label, read with the paper, signifies: baseline pretreatment blood. The treatment or condition label on this specimen signifies: 15 Gy SBRT to primary tumor, nephrectomy 4 weeks later. The source material was blood, sampled from a patient whose treatment included radiotherapy and nephrectomy. The receptor set was obtained from a woman between 65 and 79 years old with renal cell carcinoma.

The CDR3 loop reads CASSSRGQGTYNSPLHF. In nucleotides, the CDR3 is TGTGCCAGCAGCTCACGAGGACAGGGAACTTATAATTCACCCCTCCACTTT. The chain has TRBV9 and TRBJ1-6, with 8 bases lining up with TRBD1. This CDR3 region has 17 residues. V lost 4 bases and J lost 4; bases outside the gene matches: 10. Germline lookup yields CDR1 SGDLS and CDR2 YYNGEE.

The CDR3 region has the DNA TGTGCCAGCAGCCCATGGCGGGGGCCTAGGGGGCAGTACTTC. This encodes CASSPWRGPRGQYF. This chain links TRBV7-9 with TRBJ2-7, with a possible D match to TRBD2 (7 bases). Trimming pared 5 bases from V and 9 bases from J, leaving 20 bases between. Germline loops: CDR1 SEHNR, CDR2 FQNEAQ (reference sequence). The CDR3 runs to 14 residues. The full variable domain, in which reference TRBV7-9 and TRBJ2-7 provide the parts outside the CDR3, is DTGVSQNPRHKITKRGQNVTFRCDPISEHNRLYWYRQTLGQGPEFLTYFQNEAQLEKSRLLSDRFSAERPKGSFSTLEIQRTEQGDSAMYLCASSPWRGPRGQYFGPGTRLTVT.

This chain uses TRBV6-1 with TRBJ2-1, with 9 bases that match TRBD1. Germline CDR1 and CDR2: MNHNS and SASEGT. V was pared by 7 bases and J by 5 bases, with 9 bases of the junction left unmatched. The CDR3 length is 15 residues. CDR3 DNA sequence: TGTGCCAGCACCCGGACGGACAGGGGAAACAATGAGCAGTTCTTC. Amino acids: CASTRTDRGNNEQFF.

CDR3 nucleotide sequence: TGTGCCAGCAGAACGAAGCGGGAGGAGTTTGAGCAGTTCTTC. Translating gives CASRTKREEFEQFF. The rearrangement joins TRBV2 to TRBJ2-1; 9 bases align to TRBD2. Trimming cost V 6 bases and J 9 bases; bases outside gene matches: 9. CDR1 SNHLY and CDR2 FYNNEI come from the germline V gene. There are 14 residues in the CDR3.

The rearrangement joins TRBV7-2 to TRBJ2-7; D could derive from TRBD1 or TRBD2 (6 bases each). The CDR3 is made up of 13 amino acids. CDR1 and CDR2 from the germline V gene are SGHTA and FQGNSA. V was shortened by 8 bases and J by 4 bases, with 15 bases between the two germline ends. The CDR3 DNA reads as TGTGCCAGCGCCTTGCCGGGGGCTTACGAGCAGTACTTC. This codes for CASALPGAYEQYF.

The chain is built from TRBV6-5 and TRBJ1-4; 7 bases fit TRBD1. Germline CDR1 and CDR2: MNHEY and SVGAGI. V shed 6 bases and J 3 bases; nucleotides not matched to a gene: 4. CDR3 length: 14 residues. For the CDR3, the DNA is TGTGCCAGCAGGATGACAGGGCCTAATGAAAAACTGTTTTTT. It encodes CASRMTGPNEKLFF.

This clone has a handful of counts. The chain has TRBV6-1 and TRBJ1-1, with TRBD1 identical over 7 bases. V shed 2 bases and J 7 bases; nucleotides not matched to a gene: 7. The germline gives CDR1 MNHNS, CDR2 SASEGT. The CDR3 has 14 residues. The CDR3 region is CASSELTGVGEAFF. The CDR3 region has the DNA TGTGCCAGCAGTGAACTTACAGGGGTGGGTGAAGCTTTCTTT.

This CDR3 reads CASRPGGGQYNEQFF. The CDR3, as DNA: TGTGCCAGCAGGCCTGGCGGGGGGCAATACAATGAGCAGTTCTTC. The rearrangement joins TRBV6-5 to TRBJ2-1; TRBD2 matches 8 bases. CDR1 MNHEY and CDR2 SVGAGI come from the germline V gene. This CDR3 has 15 residues. V shed 6 bases, J shed 4 bases, and the junction held 8 bases outside the gene matches.

This clone was counted only a few times. The chain combines TRBV13 with TRBJ2-7; possibly TRBD1 or TRBD2 for D (6 bases each). Per germline, CDR1 PRHDT and CDR2 FYEKMQ (reference sequence). This CDR3 is 19 amino acids long. V lost 4 bases to trimming and J lost 6 bases, with 31 bases between them. DNA for the CDR3: TGTGCCAGCAGCTCCACCCGTGCCAACAGGGCGGGAAGTATAGGCGAGCAGTACTTC. Protein: CASSSTRANRAGSIGEQYF.

V gene TRBV5-1 combines with J gene TRBJ2-5; the D gene is possibly TRBD2 (6 bases). Germline V gives CDR1 SGHRS, CDR2 YFSETQ. V gave up 8 bases and J gave up 5 bases, with 10 bases separating them. This CDR3 spans 11 amino acids. The CDR3: CARRGRETQYF. The DNA of the CDR3 is TGCGCCAGGCGGGGCAGGGAGACCCAGTACTTC.

The DNA of the CDR3 is TGTGCCACCAGCATCGGACAGGGGGGCACTGAAGCTTTCTTT. It yields the protein CATSIGQGGTEAFF. The chain combines TRBV15 with TRBJ1-1, with 10 positions matching TRBD1. Per germline, CDR1 LNHNV and CDR2 YYDKDF (reference sequence). V was pared by 4 bases and J by 4 bases, with 3 bases of the junction left unmatched. The length of the CDR3 is 14 residues.

The chain employs TRBV18 and TRBJ2-2, with TRBD1 matching over 9 bases. The germline CDR1 and CDR2 sequences are KGHSH and LQKENI. Trimming at V came to 3 bases and at J to 4 bases, leaving 3 bases not matched to a gene. The CDR3 has 15 amino acids. CDR3 sequence reads: CASSPLTGGTGELFF. The CDR3 DNA follows: TGTGCCAGCTCACCCTTGACAGGGGGCACCGGGGAGCTGTTTTTT. The full variable domain, with the rest looked up from reference TRBV18 and TRBJ2-2, is NAGVMQNPRHLVRRRGQEARLRCSPMKGHSHVYWYRQLPEEGLKFMVYLQKENIIDESGMPKERFSAEFPKEGPSILRIQQVVRGDSAAYFCASSPLTGGTGELFFGEGSRLTVL.

The chain has TRBV11-2 and TRBJ1-2; tentatively, D is TRBD1 (6 bases). V was clipped by 4 bases and J by 8 bases, with 20 bases between them. The CDR3 contains 15 residues. In germline, CDR1 is SGHAT, CDR2 FQNNGV. CDR3: CASSSIAGAREGYTF. The CDR3 region has the DNA TGTGCCAGCAGCTCCATAGCGGGGGCGCGAGAAGGCTACACCTTC.

The chain recombines TRBV7-8 with TRBJ2-3; D may be TRBD2 (6 bases). The CDR3 consists of 15 residues. Germline loops: CDR1 SGHVS, CDR2 FQNEAQ. V lost 2 bases and J 5 bases, leaving 14 bases between the germline ends. The CDR3 loop reads CASSLLAGRGDTQYF. CDR3 coding DNA: TGTGCCAGCAGCTTATTGGCAGGGCGGGGAGATACGCAGTATTTT.

This clone was seen a few times. This rearrangement joins TRBV7-2 to TRBJ1-2; maybe TRBD1 (5 bases). In germline, CDR1 is SGHTA, CDR2 FQGNSA. The CDR3 spans 17 residues. The V end lost 4 bases, the J end lost 3 bases, and 21 bases lay between the germline ends. The CDR3 coding sequence is TGTGCCAGCAGCTCGGAAGGGGTTCCGAGCTTTGACTATGGCTACACCTTC. Translated: CASSSEGVPSFDYGYTF.

The CDR3: CASSRQGEEDIQYF. CDR3 sequence (DNA): TGCGCCAGCTCCCGACAGGGGGAAGAGGACATTCAGTACTTC. The V call is TRBV5-1, the J call TRBJ2-4; TRBD1 matches at 9 bases. CDR1 SGHRS and CDR2 YFSETQ come from the germline V gene. V dropped 7 bases and J dropped 8; count of bases not matched to a gene: 10. This CDR3 is built from 14 residues.

The CDR3 is CSVEGGAGELFF. The CDR3 DNA follows: TGCAGCGTTGAAGGTGGGGCCGGGGAGCTGTTTTTT. The chain recombines TRBV29-1 with TRBJ2-2; D not resolved. V lost 1 base, J lost 6 bases, and 6 bases lay in between. Looked up from germline, CDR1 is SQVTM and CDR2 is ANQGSEA. The CDR3 covers 12 residues.

The rearrangement joins TRBV5-1 to TRBJ2-1; the match to TRBD2 covers 11 bases. With 4 bases clipped from V and 7 bases from J, the junction kept 13 bases outside the gene matches. Germline values: CDR1 SGHRS, CDR2 YFSETQ. CDR3 length: 17 amino acids. The CDR3 protein is CASSHSPSGRFRNEQFF. In DNA form, the CDR3 reads TGCGCCAGCAGCCATTCCCCTAGCGGGAGGTTCAGGAATGAGCAGTTCTTC.

The V call is TRBV19, the J call TRBJ1-4, with unresolved D. Germline CDR1 LNHDA, CDR2 SQIVND (reference sequence). Trimming stripped 5 bases from V and 0 bases from J, with 7 bases between. This CDR3 spans 14 amino acids. The CDR3 DNA sequence: TGTGCCAGTAGTCTCACTGCAACTAATGAAAAACTGTTTTTT. Amino acid sequence: CASSLTATNEKLFF.

J is TRBJ2-7 and V is TRBV6-5; 10 bases agree with TRBD2. The CDR3 loop spans 13 amino acids. The V segment lost 5 bases and the J segment 3 bases; nucleotides outside the gene matches: 1. The germline V gene has CDR1 MNHEY and CDR2 SVGAGI. The CDR3 bases are TGTGCCAGCAGTAGGACTAGCGGCTACGAGCAGTACTTC. Translation: CASSRTSGYEQYF.

The genes are TRBV7-6 and TRBJ1-1; D call uncertain. The CDR3 length is 13 residues. The germline V gene has CDR1 SGHVS and CDR2 FNYEAQ. The V end lost 5 bases, the J end lost 3 bases, and 10 bases lay between the germline ends. The CDR3 sequence: CASSANRDTEAFF. The CDR3 DNA follows: TGTGCCAGCAGCGCGAATAGGGACACTGAAGCTTTCTTT. Variable domain in full (rest from reference TRBV7-6 and TRBJ1-1): GAGVSQSPRYKVTKRGQDVALRCDPISGHVSLYWYRQALGQGPEFLTYFNYEAQQDKSGLPNDRFSAERPEGSISTLTIQRTEQRDSAMYRCASSANRDTEAFFGQGTRLTVV.